The 27 T cell receptor beta chains below come from one sample, sequenced in a study of T-cell memory formation after mild COVID-19. MiXCR was run by TCRdb on the 5' RACE reads, yielding one entry per CDR3 protein. This sample has just under 550,000 distinct CDR3 sequences, with just over 20% found just once. Specimen: PBMCs or a T cell subset sorted from them (not recorded which). These receptor sequences come from an adult woman who had mild COVID-19 (a few samples of this study predate the infection). Cell type and time point are not known.

A few counts support this clonotype. The chain carries TRBV30 and TRBJ1-1; 10 bases are shared with TRBD1. The length of the CDR3 is 11 residues. J was trimmed by 10 bases and V by 3 bases; bases with no gene match: 2. Germline CDR1 is GTSNPN and CDR2 is SVGIG (reference sequence). The CDR3 loop is CAWSRDRGAFF. Here the CDR3 DNA reads TGTGCCTGGAGCCGGGACAGGGGAGCTTTCTTT.

This clonotype occurred a few times. The chain combines TRBV7-6 with TRBJ2-4; 10 bases map to TRBD1. CDR1 SGHVS and CDR2 FNYEAQ come from the germline V gene. Trimming took 1 base from V and 3 from J; bases not matched to a gene: 6. The CDR3 length is 17 residues. CDR3 protein: CASSLEGQGVGKNIQYF. DNA of the CDR3: TGTGCCAGCAGCTTAGAAGGACAGGGGGTCGGCAAAAACATTCAGTACTTC.

The sample holds many counts of this clonotype. The rearrangement joins TRBV24-1 to TRBJ2-7; D might be TRBD1 (6 bases). CDR1 is KGHDR and CDR2 is SFDVKD in the germline V gene. Trimming shortened V by 5 bases and J by 7 bases, and 17 bases separated the two germline ends. This CDR3 has 14 amino acids. This chain's CDR3 is CATSAGTNLGEQYF. CDR3 coding DNA: TGTGCCACCAGTGCGGGGACAAATCTGGGAGAGCAGTACTTC.

This clonotype was found a few times. The chain uses TRBV19 and TRBJ1-2; TRBD1 agrees at 8 bases. The CDR3 runs to 13 residues. From germline, CDR1 is LNHDA and CDR2 SQIVND (reference sequence). The V and J ends lost 5 bases and 13 bases, in that order; junction bases with no gene match: 12. Written as DNA, the CDR3 is TGTGCCAGTAGTTCCGGGACAGGCTTTAGCGGCACCTTC. It is translated as CASSSGTGFSGTF.

This clonotype appeared a few times. The CDR3 reads CASSPRDRRTNTEAFF. In DNA, the CDR3 is TGCGCCAGCAGCCCCCGGGACAGACGAACGAACACTGAAGCTTTCTTT. This sequence joins TRBV5-1 and TRBJ1-1; 7 bases are a match to TRBD1. CDR3 length: 16 residues. Per the germline V gene, CDR1 is SGHRS and CDR2 is YFSETQ. The V segment lost 4 bases and the J segment 1 base; nucleotides outside the gene matches: 10.

This clonotype came up a few times. The chain has TRBV28 and TRBJ2-1; 9 bases match TRBD1. CDR1 and CDR2 (germline): MDHEN, SYDVKM. The CDR3 extends over 16 amino acids. V lost 5 bases, J lost 4 bases, and 9 bases stayed unmatched. The CDR3 loop is CASSISGTGMYNEQFF. In nucleotides, the CDR3 is TGTGCCAGCAGTATCTCCGGGACAGGGATGTACAATGAGCAGTTCTTC.

The chain employs TRBV4-2 and TRBJ2-5; TRBD2 might be the D (6 bases). The CDR3 is 17 residues long. Trimming removed 0 bases from V and 3 bases from J, with 17 bases in between. Per the germline V gene, CDR1 is LGHNA and CDR2 is YNFKEQ. This CDR3 is CASSQDRPGAKEETQYF. CDR3 bases: TGTGCCAGCAGCCAAGATCGTCCGGGAGCGAAGGAAGAGACCCAGTACTTC.

The genes are TRBV20-1 and TRBJ2-1; 8 bases are a match to TRBD2. The CDR3 covers 15 residues. The germline CDR1 and CDR2 sequences are DFQATT and SNEGSKA (reference sequence). The V segment lost 3 bases and the J segment 0 bases; nucleotides outside the gene matches: 4. This CDR3 reads CSASGREPSYNEQFF. The CDR3 DNA reads TGCAGTGCTAGCGGGAGGGAGCCCTCCTACAATGAGCAGTTCTTC.

The table lists this clonotype with a few counts. The rearrangement links TRBV7-2 to TRBJ2-7, with D perhaps matching TRBD1 or TRBD2 (6 bases each). V was cut by 5 bases and J by 1 base, with 15 bases left in between. This CDR3 comprises 15 residues. Germline V gives CDR1 SGHTA, CDR2 FQGNSA. This chain's CDR3 is CASSIGQGRSYEQYF. CDR3 nucleotide sequence: TGTGCCAGCAGCATAGGGCAGGGGAGGTCCTACGAGCAGTACTTC. The full variable domain, rest sourced from reference TRBV7-2 and TRBJ2-7, is GAGVSQSPSNKVTEKGKDVELRCDPISGHTALYWYRQSLGQGLEFLIYFQGNSAPDKSGLPSDRFSAERTGGSVSTLTIQRTQQEDSAVYLCASSIGQGRSYEQYFGPGTRLTVT.

The sample holds a few counts of this clonotype. The chain combines TRBV5-1 with TRBJ1-3; D may be TRBD1 (6 bases). This CDR3 is built from 17 residues. Trimming left V 5 bases short and J 0 bases short, with 18 bases between. Germline CDR1 reads SGHRS; CDR2 reads YFSETQ. The DNA of the CDR3 is TGCGCCAGCAGTAGGGACACCATGTCTAGCTCTGGAAACACCATATATTTT. It specifies CASSRDTMSSSGNTIYF.

With regard to this clonotype: A read error may produce the germline difference seen at one junction end. V and J are TRBV6-2 or TRBV6-3 and TRBJ1-3; no definite D call. Germline lookup yields CDR1 MNHEY and CDR2 SVGEGT. The CDR3 has 16 amino acids. The CDR3 loop reads CASSYGGSFSGYTIYF. The CDR3 nucleotides are TGTGCCAGCAGTTACGGAGGTTCATTCTCTGGATACACCATATATTTT.

This clonotype has only a few counts. V usage is TRBV15 and J usage is TRBJ2-1; D is unresolved. This CDR3 comprises 12 residues. CDR1 LNHNV and CDR2 YYDKDF come from the germline V gene (reference sequence). Trimming took off 4 bases at V and 5 bases at J, with 6 bases between the two ends. The CDR3 spells CATSTAHNEQFF. The CDR3 bases are TGTGCCACCAGCACCGCTCACAATGAGCAGTTCTTC.

Ten or more counts support this clonotype. The CDR3 DNA reads as TGTGCCAGCAGCTCGACTTACGACAATGAGCAGTTCTTC. It specifies CASSSTYDNEQFF. The chain employs TRBV7-2 and TRBJ2-1; D is undetermined. CDR3 length equals 13 residues. Trimming left V 4 bases short and J 5 bases short, with 9 bases between. The V gene's germline CDR1 is SGHTA and CDR2 FQGNSA.

This chain links TRBV5-1 with TRBJ1-1, with TRBD1 identical over 8 bases. CDR3 size: 15 residues. The V gene end was trimmed by 0 bases and the J gene end by 2 bases; junction bases not matched to a gene: 3. Germline CDR1 is SGHRS and CDR2 is YFSETQ. The CDR3 DNA is TGCGCCAGCAGCTTGGTGGACAGGGTTAACACTGAAGCTTTCTTT. Translated: CASSLVDRVNTEAFF.

The chain has TRBV18 and TRBJ2-7, with D possibly being TRBD2 (6 bases). With 3 bases removed from V and 4 bases from J, the gap between germline ends came to 13 bases. The length of the CDR3 is 14 residues. Germline lookup yields CDR1 KGHSH and CDR2 LQKENI. The CDR3 nucleotides read TGTGCCAGCTCACCCACCGGGAGAGGTTACGAGCAGTACTTC. It specifies CASSPTGRGYEQYF.

This clonotype has just a few counts. This rearrangement joins TRBV24-1 to TRBJ2-2; D gene ambiguous. Germline CDR1 reads KGHDR; CDR2 reads SFDVKD. V lost 2 bases and J 3 bases, leaving 9 bases between the germline ends. The CDR3 is made up of 15 amino acids. CDR3 protein: CATSDWRGDTGELFF. The CDR3, as DNA: TGTGCCACCAGTGATTGGAGAGGTGACACCGGGGAGCTGTTTTTT.

This clonotype was counted only a few times. The chain links TRBV29-1 to TRBJ2-5; 7 bases match TRBD2. From germline, CDR1 is SQVTM and CDR2 ANQGSEA. The CDR3 totals 16 residues. The V segment lost 0 bases and the J segment 10 bases; nucleotides outside the gene matches: 17. The CDR3 sequence is CSVEDLHRGDFWHQYF. As DNA, the CDR3 is TGCAGCGTTGAAGATCTCCATCGGGGGGACTTCTGGCACCAGTACTTC.

This clonotype was counted only a few times. The chain recombines TRBV5-6 with TRBJ2-7; maybe TRBD2 (5 bases). Germline-derived CDR1 and CDR2 are SGHDT and YYEEEE. V lost 0 bases and J 8 bases, leaving 15 bases between the germline ends. This CDR3 has 14 amino acids. CDR3 coding DNA: TGTGCCAGCAGCTTGGTGGAAGATGAGGGAAAGCAGTACTTC. Its protein product is CASSLVEDEGKQYF.

This clonotype has a handful of counts. This chain uses TRBV29-1 with TRBJ1-2; D is unresolved. Germline V gene lookup returns CDR1 SQVTM and CDR2 ANQGSEA. The CDR3 covers 12 residues. V was clipped by 7 bases and J by 4 bases, with 13 bases between them. The CDR3 sequence is CSGDQGFYGYTF. The CDR3, as DNA: TGCAGCGGCGACCAAGGGTTCTATGGCTACACCTTC.

The chain uses TRBV14 and TRBJ1-2; D perhaps matches TRBD1 (6 bases). CDR1 and CDR2 (germline): SGHDN, FVKESK. The CDR3 totals 13 residues. V lost 1 base to trimming and J lost 11 bases, with 14 bases between them. The CDR3 loop is CASSQVRQGSYTF. The CDR3 DNA follows: TGTGCCAGCAGCCAAGTAAGGCAGGGGAGTTACACCTTC.

This chain uses TRBV6-2 or TRBV6-3 with TRBJ1-3; the D is unclear. The CDR3 loop spans 13 amino acids. V was pared by 2 bases and J by 4 bases, with 6 bases between. Germline CDR1 reads MNHEY; CDR2 reads SVGEGT. The CDR3, as DNA: TGTGCCAGCAGTTACGGCAGCGGAAACACCATATATTTT. Protein: CASSYGSGNTIYF.

The V call is TRBV27, the J call TRBJ2-7; 9 positions agree with TRBD1. Germline V lookup: CDR1 MNHEY, CDR2 SMNVEV (reference sequence). With 5 bases clipped from V and 5 bases from J, the junction kept 10 bases outside the gene matches. CDR3 length: 15 amino acids. In DNA, the CDR3 is TGTGCCAGCAGTCCCCGGAGGACAGGGGCCCACGAGCAGTACTTC. This gives the protein CASSPRRTGAHEQYF.

This clonotype was detected only a few times. The rearrangement links TRBV7-3 to TRBJ2-1, with D possibly being TRBD1 (6 bases). V was pared by 3 bases and J by 5 bases, with 17 bases between. The CDR3 length is 16 residues. Per germline, CDR1 SGHTA and CDR2 FQGTGA. The CDR3, as DNA: TGTGCCAGCAGCTTCCAGACAGGTCTAAGTCACAATGAGCAGTTCTTC. This encodes CASSFQTGLSHNEQFF.

This clonotype was counted a few times. The chain links TRBV29-1 to TRBJ2-2; weak D call: TRBD2 (6 bases). Per the germline V gene, CDR1 is SQVTM and CDR2 is ANQGSEA. V was cut by 2 bases and J by 5 bases, with 24 bases left in between. The CDR3 is 18 residues long. CDR3 nucleotide sequence: TGCAGCGTTGAATTTTACGGCGTTGGGGTGGAGGGGACCGGGGAGCTGTTTTTT. This gives the protein CSVEFYGVGVEGTGELFF.

The chain couples TRBV6-5 to TRBJ2-1, with D possibly being TRBD2 (6 bases). The germline V gene encodes CDR1 MNHEY and CDR2 SVGAGI. Trimming shortened V by 0 bases and J by 5 bases, and 8 bases separated the two germline ends. The CDR3 is made up of 14 amino acids. CDR3 nucleotides: TGTGCCAGCAGTTACTCAGGAGGGGACAATGAGCAGTTCTTC. Protein sequence: CASSYSGGDNEQFF.

The CDR3 loop is CASSEGTNQETQYF. DNA for the CDR3: TGTGCCAGCAGTGAGGGAACCAACCAAGAGACCCAGTACTTC. The chain links TRBV6-1 to TRBJ2-5, with unresolved D. The CDR3 totals 14 residues. Trimming left V 3 bases short and J 0 bases short, with 8 bases between. Germline V gene lookup returns CDR1 MNHNS and CDR2 SASEGT.

V is TRBV7-2 and J is TRBJ2-7, with TRBD2 matching over 10 bases. The J segment lost 9 bases and the V segment lost 4 bases, leaving 15 bases of the junction unmatched. CDR1 and CDR2 (germline): SGHTA, FQGNSA. This CDR3 is built from 16 residues. As DNA, the CDR3 is TGTGCCAGCAGCTCACAATGGCCTAGCGGGGGCGATGGGCAGTACTTC. It translates to CASSSQWPSGGDGQYF.